Sequencing of this T cell receptor beta chain was carried out in a study of PD-1 blockade in classical Hodgkin lymphoma. For this clone: Its antigen remains unknown.

With 1 base removed from V and 3 bases from J, the gap between germline ends came to 10 bases. The CDR3 covers 15 residues. Looked up from germline, CDR1 is LGHNA and CDR2 is YNFKEQ. TCRdb's table, derived via immunoSEQ multiplex PCR, lists solely in-frame clones and lacks some. The sample records about 15,000 clones, around 61% being singletons. Every one of the patients relapsed after autologous stem cell transplantation (brentuximab vedotin exposure was variable). General observations from the study: Nivolumab initiation under 1 year post-ASCT meant exclusion.

The rearrangement uses TRBV4-2 and TRBJ2-4, with D possibly TRBD2 on 6 matching bases. This specimen consisted of peripheral blood mononuclear cells (PBMCs), obtained at baseline. The source of this sequence is a human donor with classical Hodgkin lymphoma. CDR3 coding DNA: TGTGCCAGCAGCCAAGTCCAGGGAGGCAAAAACATTCAGTACTTC. The encoded protein is CASSQVQGGKNIQYF.